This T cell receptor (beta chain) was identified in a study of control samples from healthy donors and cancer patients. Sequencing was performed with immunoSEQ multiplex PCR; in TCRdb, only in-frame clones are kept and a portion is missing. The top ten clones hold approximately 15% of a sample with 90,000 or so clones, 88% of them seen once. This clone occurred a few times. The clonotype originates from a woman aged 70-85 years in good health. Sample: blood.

This chain's CDR3 is CAWSALYSGNTIYF. For the CDR3, the DNA is TGTGCCTGGAGTGCCCTATACTCTGGAAACACCATATATTTT. The J gene is TRBJ1-3, the V gene TRBV30; D gene uncertain. CDR3 length: 14 residues. V lost 1 base to trimming and J lost 0 bases, with 7 bases between them. Per the germline V gene, CDR1 is GTSNPN and CDR2 is SVGIG (reference sequence).